A single sample is the source of the 8 T cell receptor delta chains below, sequenced in a study of γδ T cells in repeated Plasmodium falciparum infection (dated by TCRdb to the early 2020s). For bulk TCR repertoire analysis, Vgamma9/Vdelta2+ and Vdelta2-negative gammadelta T cell populations were flow-sorted out of peripheral blood mononuclear cells. The library was produced with multiplex PCR. The instrument given in TCRdb is Illumina MiSeq. TCRdb called clones anew from the public reads via CATT; matching DNA rows were later pooled. The sample profile shows tens of thousands of delta-chain clones; 1.5% to 2% of them were found once. The top ten constitute approximately 24% of the sample. The material sequenced was gamma-delta T cells from blood. Receptors were obtained from a pool of human donors (malaria-infected and uninfected, not separated).

This clone was detected many times. A single base is all that separates this from a far larger clone, so a read error is likely. This specimen includes other DNA sequences encoding the same CDR3. The chain couples TRDV3 to TRDJ1; D possibly corresponds to TRDD2 (5 bases). Here the J gene came from matching the DNA to germline, since TCRdb omits it. Germline CDR1 TVYSNPD, CDR2 GDNSRS (reference sequence). The CDR3 runs 21 residues. CDR3 amino acids: CAFCRAFKSMRDNSYTDKLIF. The CDR3 coding sequence is TGTGCCTTTTGCCGGGCCTTCAAGTCGATGAGGGACAACTCGTACACCGACAAACTCATCTTT.

This clone was seen many times. For this DNA, TCRdb reports the protein of a much larger clone, which diverges at residue 13, most likely from a read error; the protein presented here is translated directly from the DNA. No call exists for the J gene, whereas the V gene is TRDV2; the D segment call TRDD3 is taken from the table without a DNA check. This CDR3 region has 15 residues. Germline V gives CDR1 GEAIGNYY, CDR2 EKD. The chain's CDR3 is CACDPLGDTTDKPIF. DNA of the CDR3: TGTGCCTGTGACCCTCTGGGGGACACCACCGATAAACCCATCTTT.

With respect to this clone: TCRdb shows a much larger clone's protein in place of this DNA's translation, and the two differ at residue 16, likely through a read error; the protein shown is translated from the DNA. The chain employs TRAV38-2/DV8 and TRDJ1; 10 nucleotides match TRDD3. As TCRdb names no J gene, one was assigned here on the basis of a DNA match to germline. The CDR3 runs 23 residues. CDR1 and CDR2 (germline): TSESDYY, QEAYKQQN. J lost 2 bases, V lost 7 bases, and 32 bases had no gene match. CDR3 sequence reads: CAYLPRIGGPLYWGIRRTDKLIF. The CDR3 DNA is TGTGCTTATCTGCCCCGAATCGGTGGACCCTTGTACTGGGGGATCCGCAGGACCGATAAACTCATCTTT.

Of note for this clone: A read error is likely here: a far larger clone is one base away. The sample carries other DNA sequences with the same CDR3. V is TRDV2 and J is TRDJ3; D is uncertain. Here the J gene came from matching the DNA to germline, since TCRdb omits it. Per the germline V gene, CDR1 is GEAIGNYY and CDR2 is EKD. The length of the CDR3 is 17 residues. Here the CDR3 reads CACDTVKGAWDTRQMFF. The CDR3 bases are TGTGCCTGCGACACCGTAAAGGGCGCCTGGGACACCCGACAGATGTTTTTC.

Concerning this clone itself: TCRdb has a much larger clone's protein, which differs at residue 11 from the translation of this DNA, likely because of a read error; what is shown is the protein translated from the DNA. J is TRDJ1 and V is TRDV1; 8 bases agree with TRDD3. TCRdb lists no J gene, so it was determined here by aligning the DNA to germline. The CDR3 runs 21 residues. After removal of 2 bases from V and 2 bases from J, the junction contained 22 bases not matched to a gene. Germline CDR1 and CDR2: TSWWSYY and QGS. The CDR3 here is CALGEGRPWYRGIRTTDKLIF. The CDR3 region has the DNA TGTGCTCTTGGGGAAGGGCGACCCTGGTACCGGGGGATAAGGACAACCGATAAACTCATCTTT.

At least ten counts were recorded for this clone. It differs at one base from a far larger clone, so likely a read error. The sample holds other DNA sequences that translate to the same CDR3. CDR3 in DNA: TGTGCCTGTGACACCGGTGATGGGGGATATGCTGGGGCTAAACTCATCTTT. Its translation: CACDTGDGGYAGAKLIF. The gene calls are TRDV2 and TRDJ1; 9 bases fit TRDD3. TCRdb is silent on the J gene; assignment here came from matching the DNA to germline. Germline CDR1 reads GEAIGNYY; CDR2 reads EKD. V was clipped by 0 bases and J by 7 bases; unmatched bases: 14. The CDR3 consists of 17 residues.

As regards this clone: TCRdb has a much larger clone's protein, which differs at residue 10 from the translation of this DNA, likely because of a read error; what is shown is the protein translated from the DNA. The gene calls are TRDV1 and TRDJ1; no clear D. The J gene, absent from TCRdb, was called here by matching the DNA to germline. The germline V gene encodes CDR1 TSWWSYY and CDR2 QGS. The CDR3 is 16 amino acids. Trimming removed 2 bases from V and 9 bases from J, with 22 bases in between. The CDR3 nucleotides are TGTGCTCTTGGGGAAATGGTTAGGAGACACGCGAGCGAACTCATCTTT. Protein: CALGEMVRRHASELIF.

Remarks on this clone: The likely explanation is a read error, given a far larger clone one base away. Other DNA sequences in the sample encode the same CDR3. No J gene call was made, and the V gene is TRDV1; TRDD3 is taken as the D call from the table, unchecked against the DNA. Germline CDR1 reads TSWWSYY; CDR2 reads QGS. There are 20 residues in the CDR3. DNA of the CDR3: TGTGCTCTTGGGAATCGTATCCCGTACTGGGGGCCCCGAGGGGCAGCACAGCTCTTCTTT. Its protein product is CALGNRIPYWGPRGAAQLFF.